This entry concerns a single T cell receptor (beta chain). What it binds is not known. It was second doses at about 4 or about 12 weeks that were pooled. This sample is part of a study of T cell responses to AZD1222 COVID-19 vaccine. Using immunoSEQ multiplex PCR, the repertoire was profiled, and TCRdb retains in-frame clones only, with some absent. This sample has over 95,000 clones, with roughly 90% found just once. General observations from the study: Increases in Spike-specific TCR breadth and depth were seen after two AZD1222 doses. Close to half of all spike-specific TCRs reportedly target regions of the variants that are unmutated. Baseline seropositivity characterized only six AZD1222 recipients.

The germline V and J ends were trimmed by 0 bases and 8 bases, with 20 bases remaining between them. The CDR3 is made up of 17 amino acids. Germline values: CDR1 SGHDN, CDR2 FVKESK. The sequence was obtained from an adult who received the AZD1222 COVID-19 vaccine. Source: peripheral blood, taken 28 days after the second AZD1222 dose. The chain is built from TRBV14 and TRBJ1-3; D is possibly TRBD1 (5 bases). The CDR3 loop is CASSQDDYGGLWDTIYF. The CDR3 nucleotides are TGTGCCAGCAGCCAAGATGATTACGGGGGTCTTTGGGACACCATATATTTT.